This T cell receptor (beta chain) was obtained from a study of blood T cell repertoires in COVID-19. Study background: PBMCs, B-cell-depleted T cells, or T cells were the source of the cDNA or gDNA that made up the material.

Sequencing used immunoSEQ multiplex PCR; TCRdb keeps in-frame clones, though not all of them. The sample carries 200,000 to 300,000 clones, more than 75% recorded once. The CDR3 runs to 11 residues. Trimming cost V 5 bases and J 12 bases; bases outside gene matches: 9. Germline V gene sequence: CDR1 DFQATT, CDR2 SNEGSKA (reference sequence). The specimen sequenced was peripheral blood. The clonotype originates from a woman aged 55-70 years who had recovered from COVID-19. The chain combines TRBV20-1 with TRBJ1-2, with 7 positions matching TRBD1. The CDR3: CSAPRTGGHTF. The CDR3 DNA reads as TGCAGTGCTCCCAGGACAGGTGGACACACCTTC.